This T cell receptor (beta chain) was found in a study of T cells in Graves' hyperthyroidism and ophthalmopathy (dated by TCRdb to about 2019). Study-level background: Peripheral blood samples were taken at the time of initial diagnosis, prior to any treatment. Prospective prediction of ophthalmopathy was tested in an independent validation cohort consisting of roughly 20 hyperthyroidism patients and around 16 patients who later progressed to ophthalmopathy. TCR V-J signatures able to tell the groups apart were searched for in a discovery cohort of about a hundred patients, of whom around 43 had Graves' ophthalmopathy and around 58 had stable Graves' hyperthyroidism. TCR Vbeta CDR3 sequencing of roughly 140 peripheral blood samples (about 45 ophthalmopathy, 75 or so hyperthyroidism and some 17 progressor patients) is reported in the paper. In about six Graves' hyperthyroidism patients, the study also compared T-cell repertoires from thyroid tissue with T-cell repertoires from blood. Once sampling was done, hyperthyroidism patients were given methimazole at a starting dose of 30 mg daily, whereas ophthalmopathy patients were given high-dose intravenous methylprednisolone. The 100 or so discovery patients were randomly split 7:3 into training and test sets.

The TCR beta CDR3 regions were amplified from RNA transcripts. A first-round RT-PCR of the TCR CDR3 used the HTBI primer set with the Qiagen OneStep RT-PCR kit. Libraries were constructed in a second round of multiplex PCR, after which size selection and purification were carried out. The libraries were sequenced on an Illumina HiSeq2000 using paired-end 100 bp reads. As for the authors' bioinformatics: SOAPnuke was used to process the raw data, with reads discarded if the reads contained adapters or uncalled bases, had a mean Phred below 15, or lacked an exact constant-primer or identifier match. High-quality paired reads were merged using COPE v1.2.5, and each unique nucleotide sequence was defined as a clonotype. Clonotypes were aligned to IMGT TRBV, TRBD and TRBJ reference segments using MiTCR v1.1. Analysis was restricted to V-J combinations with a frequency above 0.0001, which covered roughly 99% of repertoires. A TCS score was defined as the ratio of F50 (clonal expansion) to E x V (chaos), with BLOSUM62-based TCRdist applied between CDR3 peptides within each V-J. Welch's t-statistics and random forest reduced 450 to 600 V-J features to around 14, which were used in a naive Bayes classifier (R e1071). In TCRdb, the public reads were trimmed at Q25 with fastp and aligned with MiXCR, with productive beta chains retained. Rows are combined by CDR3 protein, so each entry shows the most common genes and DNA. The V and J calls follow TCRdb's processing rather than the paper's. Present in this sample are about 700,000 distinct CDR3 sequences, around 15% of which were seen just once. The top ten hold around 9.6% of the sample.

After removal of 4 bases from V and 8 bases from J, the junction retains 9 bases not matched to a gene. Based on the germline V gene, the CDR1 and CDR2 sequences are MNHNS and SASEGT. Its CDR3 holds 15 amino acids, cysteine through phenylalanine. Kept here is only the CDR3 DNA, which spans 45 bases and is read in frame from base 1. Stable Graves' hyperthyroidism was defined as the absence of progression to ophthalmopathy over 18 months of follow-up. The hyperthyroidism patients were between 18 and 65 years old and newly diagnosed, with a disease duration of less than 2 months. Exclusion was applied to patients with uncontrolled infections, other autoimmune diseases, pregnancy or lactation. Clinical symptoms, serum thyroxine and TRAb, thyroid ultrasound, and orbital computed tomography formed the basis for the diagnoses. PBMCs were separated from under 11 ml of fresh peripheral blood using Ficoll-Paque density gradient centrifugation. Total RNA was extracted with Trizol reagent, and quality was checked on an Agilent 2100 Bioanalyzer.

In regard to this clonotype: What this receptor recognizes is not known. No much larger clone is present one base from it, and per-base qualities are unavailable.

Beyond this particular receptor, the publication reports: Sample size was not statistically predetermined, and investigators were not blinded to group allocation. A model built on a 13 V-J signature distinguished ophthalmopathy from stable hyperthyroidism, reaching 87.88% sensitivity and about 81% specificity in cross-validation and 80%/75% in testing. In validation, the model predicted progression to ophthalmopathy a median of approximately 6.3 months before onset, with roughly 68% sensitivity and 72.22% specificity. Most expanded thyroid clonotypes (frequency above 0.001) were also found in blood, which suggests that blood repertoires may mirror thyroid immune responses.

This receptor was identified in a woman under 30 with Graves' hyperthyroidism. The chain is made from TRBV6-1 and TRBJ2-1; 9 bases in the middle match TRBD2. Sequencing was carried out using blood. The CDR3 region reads CASSGEREVRDEQFF. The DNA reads TGTGCCAGCAGTGGAGAGCGGGAGGTGAGGGATGAGCAGTTCTTC.